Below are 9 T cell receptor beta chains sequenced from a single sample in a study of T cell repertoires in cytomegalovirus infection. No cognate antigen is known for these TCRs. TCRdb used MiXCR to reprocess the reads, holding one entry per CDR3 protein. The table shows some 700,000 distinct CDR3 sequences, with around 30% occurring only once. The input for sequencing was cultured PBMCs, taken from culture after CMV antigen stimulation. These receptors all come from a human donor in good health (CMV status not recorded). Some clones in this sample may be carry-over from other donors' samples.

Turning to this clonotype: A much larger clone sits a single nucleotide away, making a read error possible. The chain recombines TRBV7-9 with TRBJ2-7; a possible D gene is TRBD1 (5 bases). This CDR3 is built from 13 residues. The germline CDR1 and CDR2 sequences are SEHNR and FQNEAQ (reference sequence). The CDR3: CANSYGQTYEQYF. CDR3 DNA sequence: TGTGCCAACAGCTACGGACAAACCTACGAGCAGTACTTC.

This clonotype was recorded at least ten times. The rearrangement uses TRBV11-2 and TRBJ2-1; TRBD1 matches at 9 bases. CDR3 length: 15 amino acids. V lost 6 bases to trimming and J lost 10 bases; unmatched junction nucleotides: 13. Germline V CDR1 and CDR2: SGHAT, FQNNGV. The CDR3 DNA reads TGTGCCAGCAGATCGCCGGGACAGGGAAATGGGGAGCAGTTCTTC. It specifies CASRSPGQGNGEQFF.

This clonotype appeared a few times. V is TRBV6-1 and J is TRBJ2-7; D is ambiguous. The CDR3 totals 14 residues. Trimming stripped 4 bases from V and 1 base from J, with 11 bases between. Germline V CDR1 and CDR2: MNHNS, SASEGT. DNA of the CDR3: TGTGCCAGCAGTGGCCTGATCCTTTCCTACGAGCAGTACTTC. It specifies CASSGLILSYEQYF.

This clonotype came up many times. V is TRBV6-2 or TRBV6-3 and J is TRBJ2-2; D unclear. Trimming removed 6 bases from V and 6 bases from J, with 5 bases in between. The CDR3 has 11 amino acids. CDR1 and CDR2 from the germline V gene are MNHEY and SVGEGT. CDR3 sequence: CASSSSGELFF. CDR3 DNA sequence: TGTGCCAGCAGCTCATCCGGGGAGCTGTTTTTT.

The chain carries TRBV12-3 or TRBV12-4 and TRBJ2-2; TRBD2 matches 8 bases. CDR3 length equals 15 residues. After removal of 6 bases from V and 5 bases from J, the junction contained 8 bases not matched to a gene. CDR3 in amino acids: CASSPTRGGTGELFF. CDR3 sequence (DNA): TGTGCCAGCAGCCCCACCCGGGGGGGGACCGGGGAGCTGTTTTTT.

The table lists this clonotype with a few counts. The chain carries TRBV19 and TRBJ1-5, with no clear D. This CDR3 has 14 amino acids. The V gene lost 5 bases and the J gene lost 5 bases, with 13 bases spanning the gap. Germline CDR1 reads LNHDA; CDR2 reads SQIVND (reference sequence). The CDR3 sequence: CASSLGLRHQPQHF. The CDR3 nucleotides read TGTGCCAGTAGTCTTGGACTCAGGCATCAGCCCCAGCATTTT.

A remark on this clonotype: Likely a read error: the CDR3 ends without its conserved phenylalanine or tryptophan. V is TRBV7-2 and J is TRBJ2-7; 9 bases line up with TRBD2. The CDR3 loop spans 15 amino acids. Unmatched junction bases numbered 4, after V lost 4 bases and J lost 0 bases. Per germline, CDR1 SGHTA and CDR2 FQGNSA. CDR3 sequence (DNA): TGTGCCAGCAGCTCCCTAGCGGGAAGCTCCTACGAGCAGTACATC. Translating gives CASSSLAGSSYEQYI.

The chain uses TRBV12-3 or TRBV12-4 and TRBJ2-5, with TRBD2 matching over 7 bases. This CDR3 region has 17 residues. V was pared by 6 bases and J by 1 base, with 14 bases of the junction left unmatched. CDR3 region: CASSTDGLGLLQETQYF. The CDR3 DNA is TGTGCCAGCAGCACGGACGGACTAGGCCTGCTCCAAGAGACCCAGTACTTC.

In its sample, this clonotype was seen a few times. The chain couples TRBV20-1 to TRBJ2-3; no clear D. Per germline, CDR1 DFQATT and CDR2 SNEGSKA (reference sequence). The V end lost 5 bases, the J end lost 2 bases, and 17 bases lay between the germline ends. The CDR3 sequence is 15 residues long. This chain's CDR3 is CSAGPVAEITDTQYF. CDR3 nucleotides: TGCAGTGCTGGACCTGTGGCGGAAATCACAGATACGCAGTATTTT.